These T cell receptor beta chains were read from a single sample in a study of T cells in localized non-small cell lung cancer. Profiled with immunoSEQ multiplex PCR; TCRdb holds only in-frame clones, not every one. Of around 50,000 clones listed, approximately 86% are singletons. The source material was PBMCs, sampled before any cancer treatment. These receptors all stem from a man aged 40 to 69 with stage II lung adenocarcinoma. The CDR3 runs from the conserved cysteine through the conserved F or W. D genes are given only for firm matches. Not every row has a clone size; where given, it reads once, few, many or a size class.

TRBV5-1	NA	NA	TRBJ2-1	TGCGCCAGCAGCTTGGACCCACCCACTGAGCAGTTCTTC	CASSLDPPTEQFF
TRBV6-5	NA	TRBD1	TRBJ2-3	TGTGCCAGCAGCATTGGGACAGGGAGTGCAGATACGCAGTATTTT	CASSIGTGSADTQYF
TRBV6-5	NA	NA	TRBJ1-2	TGTGCCAGCAGTTACGCAGGGTGGGACTATGGCTACACCTTC	CASSYAGWDYGYTF
TRBV30	medium-sized	TRBD1	TRBJ1-2	TGTGCCTCACAGGGGTACACTAACTATGGCTACACCTTC	CASQGYTNYGYTF
TRBV7-2	NA	NA	TRBJ2-2	TGTGCCAGCAGCTTACTCGTTGCGTCCGGGGAGCTGTTTTTT	CASSLLVASGELFF
TRBV4-1	NA	TRBD1	TRBJ2-3	TGCGCCAGCAGCCAGAGGGGGGACAGGACCACAGATACGCAGTATTTT	CASSQRGDRTTDTQYF
TRBV5-1	NA	NA	TRBJ2-2	TGCGCCAGCAGGGGAGGACAATCCAACACCGGGGAGCTGTTTTTT	CASRGGQSNTGELFF
TRBV4-1	NA	TRBD2	TRBJ2-7	TGCGCCAGCAGCCAAGATCCCGCGGGAGGAACGTACGAGCAGTACTTC	CASSQDPAGGTYEQYF
TRBV11-2	NA	NA	TRBJ1-6	TGTGCCAGCAGCTCTCGGACAGATAATTCACCCCTCCACTTT	CASSSRTDNSPLHF
TRBV2	once	NA	TRBJ2-1	TGTGCCAGCAGTGAGGGAAACTCCTACAATGAGCAGTTCTTC	CASSEGNSYNEQFF
TRBV15	NA	NA	TRBJ2-7	TGTGCCACCAGCAGAGAAAATACATTCGGGTGGAGAGGCGAGCAGTACTTC	CATSRENTFGWRGEQYF